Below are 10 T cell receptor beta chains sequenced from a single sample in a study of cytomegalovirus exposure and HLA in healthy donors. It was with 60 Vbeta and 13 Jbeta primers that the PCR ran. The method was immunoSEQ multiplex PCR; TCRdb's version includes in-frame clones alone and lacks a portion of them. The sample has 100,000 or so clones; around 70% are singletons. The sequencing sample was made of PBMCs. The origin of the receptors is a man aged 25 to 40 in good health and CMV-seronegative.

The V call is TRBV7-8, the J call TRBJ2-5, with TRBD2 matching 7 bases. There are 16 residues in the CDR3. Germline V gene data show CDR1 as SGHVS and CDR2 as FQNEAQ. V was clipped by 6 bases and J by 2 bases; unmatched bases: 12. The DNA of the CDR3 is TGTGCCAGCAGACGTCTGGCGGGAGCCGGACAAGAGACCCAGTACTTC. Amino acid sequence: CASRRLAGAGQETQYF. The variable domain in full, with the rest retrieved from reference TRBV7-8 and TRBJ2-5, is GAGVSQSPRYKVAKRGQDVALRCDPISGHVSLFWYQQALGQGPEFLTYFQNEAQLDKSGLPSDRFFAERPEGSVSTLKIQRTQQEDSAVYLCASRRLAGAGQETQYFGPGTRLLVL.

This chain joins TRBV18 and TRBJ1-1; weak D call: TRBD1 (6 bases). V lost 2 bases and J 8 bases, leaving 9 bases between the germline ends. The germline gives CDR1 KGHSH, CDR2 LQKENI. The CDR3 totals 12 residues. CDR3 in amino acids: CASSPRTGEAFF. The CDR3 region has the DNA TGTGCCAGCTCACCAAGAACAGGGGAAGCTTTCTTT.

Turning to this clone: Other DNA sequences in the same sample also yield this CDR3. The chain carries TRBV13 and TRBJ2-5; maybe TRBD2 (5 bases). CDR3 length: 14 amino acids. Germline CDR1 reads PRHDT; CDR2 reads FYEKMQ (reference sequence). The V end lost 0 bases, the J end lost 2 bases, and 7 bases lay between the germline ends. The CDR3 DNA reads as TGTGCCAGCAGCTTAGGCCAGCGGCAAGAGACCCAGTACTTC. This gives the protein CASSLGQRQETQYF.

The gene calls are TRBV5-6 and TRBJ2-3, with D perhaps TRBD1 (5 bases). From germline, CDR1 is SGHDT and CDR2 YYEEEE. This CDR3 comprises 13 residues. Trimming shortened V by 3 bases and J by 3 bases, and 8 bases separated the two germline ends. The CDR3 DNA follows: TGTGCCAGCAGCTCCAGGGCGACAGATACGCAGTATTTT. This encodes CASSSRATDTQYF.

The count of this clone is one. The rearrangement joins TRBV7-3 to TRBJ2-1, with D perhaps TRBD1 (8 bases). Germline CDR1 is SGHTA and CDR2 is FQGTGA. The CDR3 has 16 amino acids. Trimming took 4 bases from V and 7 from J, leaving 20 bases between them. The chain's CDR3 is CASSSHTGGLRNEQFF. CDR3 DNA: TGTGCCAGCAGCTCCCATACAGGGGGACTAAGGAATGAGCAGTTCTTC.

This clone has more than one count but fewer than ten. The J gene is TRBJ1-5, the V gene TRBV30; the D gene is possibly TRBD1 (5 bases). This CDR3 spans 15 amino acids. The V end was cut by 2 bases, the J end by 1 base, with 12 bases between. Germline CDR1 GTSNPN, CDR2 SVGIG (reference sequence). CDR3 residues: CAWSKGGVSNQPQHF. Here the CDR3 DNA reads TGTGCCTGGAGTAAAGGAGGGGTCAGCAATCAGCCCCAGCATTTT.

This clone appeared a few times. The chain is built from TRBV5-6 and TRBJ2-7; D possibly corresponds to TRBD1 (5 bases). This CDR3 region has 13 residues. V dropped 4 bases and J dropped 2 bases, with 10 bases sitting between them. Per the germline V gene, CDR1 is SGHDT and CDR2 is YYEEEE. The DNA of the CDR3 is TGTGCCAGCAGCAAAACAGGAACCTACGAGCAGTACTTC. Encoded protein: CASSKTGTYEQYF.

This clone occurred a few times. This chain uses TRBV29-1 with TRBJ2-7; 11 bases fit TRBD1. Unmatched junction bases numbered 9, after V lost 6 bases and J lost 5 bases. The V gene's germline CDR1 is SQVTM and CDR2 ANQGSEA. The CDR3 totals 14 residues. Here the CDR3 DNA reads TGCAGCGTGGCCCAGGGGACAGGGGGTGACGAGCAGTACTTC. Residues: CSVAQGTGGDEQYF.

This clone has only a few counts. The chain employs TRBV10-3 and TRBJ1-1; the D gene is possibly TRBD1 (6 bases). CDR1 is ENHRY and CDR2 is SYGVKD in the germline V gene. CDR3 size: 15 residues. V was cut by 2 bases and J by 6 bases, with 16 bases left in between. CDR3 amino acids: CAISEADSASAEAFF. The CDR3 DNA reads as TGTGCCATCAGTGAGGCGGACAGCGCCAGCGCTGAAGCTTTCTTT.

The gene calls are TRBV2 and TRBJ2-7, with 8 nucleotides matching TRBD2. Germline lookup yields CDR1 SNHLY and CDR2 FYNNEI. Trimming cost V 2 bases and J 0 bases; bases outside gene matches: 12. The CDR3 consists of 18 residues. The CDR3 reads CASSERRGKRGTSYEQYF. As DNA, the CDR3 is TGTGCCAGCAGTGAAAGAAGGGGGAAGCGGGGGACCTCCTACGAGCAGTACTTC.